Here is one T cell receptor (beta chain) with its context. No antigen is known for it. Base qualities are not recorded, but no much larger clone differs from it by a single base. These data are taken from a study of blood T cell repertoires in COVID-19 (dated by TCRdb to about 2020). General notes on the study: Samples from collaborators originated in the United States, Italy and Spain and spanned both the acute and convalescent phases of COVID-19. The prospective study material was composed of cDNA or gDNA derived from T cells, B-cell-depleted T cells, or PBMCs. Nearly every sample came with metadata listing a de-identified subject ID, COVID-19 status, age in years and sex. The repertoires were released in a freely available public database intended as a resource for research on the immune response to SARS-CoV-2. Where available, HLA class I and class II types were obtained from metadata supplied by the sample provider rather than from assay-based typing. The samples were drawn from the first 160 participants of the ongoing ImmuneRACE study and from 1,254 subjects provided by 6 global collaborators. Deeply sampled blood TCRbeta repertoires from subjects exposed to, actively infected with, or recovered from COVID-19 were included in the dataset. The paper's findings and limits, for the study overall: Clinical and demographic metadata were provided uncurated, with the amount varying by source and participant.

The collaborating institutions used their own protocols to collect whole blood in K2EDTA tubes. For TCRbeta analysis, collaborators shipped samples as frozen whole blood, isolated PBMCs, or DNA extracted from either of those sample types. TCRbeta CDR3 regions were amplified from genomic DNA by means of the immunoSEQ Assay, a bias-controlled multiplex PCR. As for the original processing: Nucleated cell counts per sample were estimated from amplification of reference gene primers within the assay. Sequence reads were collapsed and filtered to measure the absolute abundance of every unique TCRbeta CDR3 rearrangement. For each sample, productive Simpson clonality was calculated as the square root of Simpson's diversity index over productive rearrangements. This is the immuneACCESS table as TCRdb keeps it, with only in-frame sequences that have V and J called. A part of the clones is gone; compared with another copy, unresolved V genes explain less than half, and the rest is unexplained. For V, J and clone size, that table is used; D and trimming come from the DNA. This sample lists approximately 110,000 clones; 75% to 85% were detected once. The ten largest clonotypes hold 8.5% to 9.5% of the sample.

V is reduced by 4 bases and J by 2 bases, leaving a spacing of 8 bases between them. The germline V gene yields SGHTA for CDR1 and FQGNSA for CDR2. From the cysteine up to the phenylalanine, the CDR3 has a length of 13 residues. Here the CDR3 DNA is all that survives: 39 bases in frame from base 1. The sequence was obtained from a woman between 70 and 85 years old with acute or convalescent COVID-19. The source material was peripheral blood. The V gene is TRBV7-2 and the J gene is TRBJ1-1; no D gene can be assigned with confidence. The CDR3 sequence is CASSSQINTEAFF. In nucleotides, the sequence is TGTGCCAGCAGCTCACAGATTAACACTGAAGCTTTCTTT. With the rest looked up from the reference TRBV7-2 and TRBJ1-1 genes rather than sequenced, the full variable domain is GAGVSQSPSNKVTEKGKDVELRCDPISGHTALYWYRQSLGQGLEFLIYFQGNSAPDKSGLPSDRFSAERTGGSVSTLTIQRTQQEDSAVYLCASSSQINTEAFFGQGTRLTVV.